The next 28 T cell receptor beta chains were all read from a single sample in a study of T cell clonality in common variable immunodeficiency. Method: immunoSEQ multiplex PCR; TCRdb's copy keeps in-frame clones and lacks some. The sample includes around 45,000 clones, none of them occurring once. The material sequenced was peripheral blood mononuclear cells. The receptors come from a person aged 18 to 70 in good health.

This clone rates as medium-sized. The observed sequence ends 3 residues before the CDR3 terminus, with the missing tail filled in from the germline J gene. The gene calls are TRBV20-1 and TRBJ2-3, with TRBD2 matching 7 bases. The CDR3 spans 14 residues. V lost 3 bases and J lost 5; bases outside the gene matches: 8. The germline gives CDR1 DFQATT, CDR2 SNEGSKA (reference sequence). CDR3 amino acids: CSARAGERGDTQYF. The sequenced part of the CDR3 DNA is TGCAGTGCTAGGGCGGGAGAGAGAGGAGATACG.

This clone has a count of ten or more. The missing CDR3 end, 3 residues past where the read stops, is filled in from the germline J gene. V is TRBV7-2 and J is TRBJ1-5; TRBD1 might be the D (5 bases). Germline CDR1 SGHTA, CDR2 FQGNSA. Trimming took off 5 bases at V and 0 bases at J, with 8 bases between the two ends. This CDR3 is 14 amino acids long. CDR3 DNA, as far as it was read: TGTGCCAGCAGCAAAGACAGTAGCAATCAGCCC. It specifies CASSKDSSNQP. The CDR3 reads in full as CASSKDSSNQPQHF.

This clone was recorded many times. The read ends 3 residues early relative to the CDR3; the germline J gene fills the gap. The chain uses TRBV2 and TRBJ2-5, with 8 bases identical to TRBD1. This CDR3 comprises 14 residues. The trim removed 6 bases at V and 2 bases at J, leaving 5 bases unmatched. From germline, CDR1 is SNHLY and CDR2 FYNNEI. The CDR3 DNA, read in part, is TGTGCCAGCAGCCAGGACAGGGCTCAAGAGACC. This gives the protein CASSQDRAQET. The complete CDR3 protein is CASSQDRAQETQYF. Together with reference TRBV2 and TRBJ2-5, the CDR3 gives the full variable domain: EPEVTQTPSHQVTQMGQEVILRCVPISNHLYFYWYRQILGQKVEFLVSFYNNEISEKSEIFDDQFSVERPDGSNFTLKIRSTKLEDSAMYFCASSQDRAQETQYFGPGTRLLVL.

This clone appeared many times. The CDR3 end falls 3 residues outside the read, so it is completed with the germline J gene. This chain links TRBV7-3 with TRBJ2-2; 9 positions match TRBD2. The CDR3 loop spans 15 amino acids. The junction had 1 base not matched to a gene; V was cut back by 5 bases and J by 0 bases. Germline-derived CDR1 and CDR2 are SGHTA and FQGTGA. CDR3 loop: CASSLAGPNTGELFF. Partial CDR3 DNA: TGTGCCAGCAGCCTAGCGGGACCGAACACCGGGGAG.

This clone was seen ten or more times. The read comes to an end 3 residues before the CDR3 does, leaving the germline J gene to fill in the end. The V gene is TRBV18, the J gene TRBJ2-1; 7 nucleotides agree with TRBD2. CDR3 length equals 15 residues. J was trimmed by 7 bases and V by 6 bases; bases with no gene match: 12. The germline V gene has CDR1 KGHSH and CDR2 LQKENI. The CDR3: CASSPVSGIRNEQFF. The DNA read from the CDR3 is TGTGCCAGCTCTCCAGTGAGCGGGATTCGGAATGAG. Full variable domain (rest looked up from reference TRBV18 and TRBJ2-1): NAGVMQNPRHLVRRRGQEARLRCSPMKGHSHVYWYRQLPEEGLKFMVYLQKENIIDESGMPKERFSAEFPKEGPSILRIQQVVRGDSAAYFCASSPVSGIRNEQFFGPGTRLTVL.

Comments on this clone: Read data end 3 residues before the CDR3 end; the end is taken from the germline J gene. This rearrangement joins TRBV7-9 to TRBJ2-1, with D unclear. Trimming left V 6 bases short and J 0 bases short, with 6 bases between. Looked up from germline, CDR1 is SEHNR and CDR2 is FQNEAQ (reference sequence). The CDR3 consists of 13 residues. The part of the CDR3 DNA that was read is TGTGCCAGCAGGAGTAGCTCCTACAATGAG. Its protein is CASRSSSYNE. The whole CDR3 protein reads CASRSSSYNEQFF.

This clone was picked up a small number of times. With the read ending 3 residues before the CDR3 end, the germline J gene is used to fill in that end. The J gene is TRBJ2-5, the V gene TRBV29-1; D unresolved. Germline CDR1 reads SQVTM; CDR2 reads ANQGSEA. The length of the CDR3 is 14 residues. Trimming left V 1 base short and J 4 bases short, with 13 bases between. CDR3 amino acids: CSVEGETKLETQYF. The DNA read from the CDR3 is TGCAGCGTTGAAGGCGAAACTAAGTTAGAGACC.

This clone has ten or more counts. The CDR3 extends 3 residues past the end of the read, so its final part is completed from the germline J gene. The V gene is TRBV20-1, the J gene TRBJ2-2; D ambiguous. The CDR3 length is 16 residues. Deletions cut 0 bases from V and 4 bases from J, with 15 bases between. Per germline, CDR1 DFQATT and CDR2 SNEGSKA (reference sequence). CDR3 protein: CSARESWKGPTGELFF. The sequenced part of the CDR3 DNA is TGCAGTGCTAGAGAAAGCTGGAAGGGCCCCACCGGGGAG.

In its sample, this clone was seen many times. The read falls 3 residues short of the CDR3 end, and the missing part is taken from the germline J gene. V gene TRBV10-3 combines with J gene TRBJ1-5; TRBD1 might be the D (5 bases). The CDR3 has 13 residues. Germline V gives CDR1 ENHRY, CDR2 SYGVKD. V was cut by 8 bases and J by 4 bases, with 12 bases left in between. The CDR3 loop is CAIGAGINQPQHF. CDR3 DNA, as far as it was read: TGTGCCATCGGGGCAGGGATTAATCAGCCC.

This clone is medium-sized in the sample. The read halts 3 residues ahead of the CDR3 end, with the missing end drawn from the germline J gene. V is TRBV13 and J is TRBJ2-6; 8 nucleotides agree with TRBD1. The CDR3 has 20 amino acids. CDR1 PRHDT and CDR2 FYEKMQ come from the germline V gene (reference sequence). Trimming cost V 5 bases and J 0 bases; bases outside gene matches: 15. The CDR3 sequence is CASSLKGYRGFPSGANVLTF. The covered CDR3 bases are TGTGCCAGCAGCCTAAAGGGCTACAGGGGGTTCCCCTCTGGGGCCAACGTC.

The sample holds many counts of this clone. The DNA ends 3 residues before the CDR3 does, and the rest of the CDR3 is filled in from the germline J gene. The J gene is TRBJ1-2, the V gene TRBV19, with 10 bases identical to TRBD1. CDR3 length: 18 amino acids. Trimming cost V 5 bases and J 3 bases; bases outside gene matches: 15. Germline CDR1 LNHDA, CDR2 SQIVND (reference sequence). CDR3 residues: CASSPFRQGADGDYGYTF. The DNA read from the CDR3 is TGTGCCAGTAGTCCCTTCCGACAGGGGGCCGACGGAGACTATGGC.

The table lists this clone with many counts. The read comes to an end 3 residues before the CDR3 does, leaving the germline J gene to fill in the end. The V call is TRBV19, the J call TRBJ2-1; D may be TRBD2 (6 bases). Trimming removed 7 bases at V and 6 bases at J, with 10 bases between. Germline V gene lookup returns CDR1 LNHDA and CDR2 SQIVND (reference sequence). The CDR3 has 12 amino acids. The CDR3: CASMTGGNEQFF. Incomplete CDR3 DNA: TGTGCCAGTATGACCGGGGGCAATGAG.

This clone occurred many times. The CDR3 extends 3 residues past the end of the read, so its final part is completed from the germline J gene. V and J are TRBV12-3 or TRBV12-4 and TRBJ1-2; a weak D match, TRBD1 (5 bases). CDR3 length equals 15 residues. V was shortened by 4 bases and J by 4 bases, with 16 bases between the two germline ends. The CDR3 DNA, read in part, is TGTGCCAGCAGTTCACGGGCCTCGGGGGGCTATGGC. Its protein is CASSSRASGGYG. The whole CDR3 sequence is CASSSRASGGYGYTF.

This clone was recorded at least ten times. Read coverage stops 3 residues before the CDR3 terminus; the germline J gene supplies the remainder. V gene TRBV10-1 combines with J gene TRBJ1-1, with 8 bases lining up with TRBD1. Germline CDR1 and CDR2: WNHNN and SYGVQD (reference sequence). The CDR3 consists of 13 residues. Trimming removed 5 bases from V and 7 bases from J; junction bases left unmatched: 6. The part of the CDR3 DNA that was read is TGCGCCAGCAGTACGGACAGGGTCCGTGAA. Its protein product is CASSTDRVRE. The CDR3 in full is CASSTDRVREAFF.

This clone has at least ten counts. The read terminates 3 residues before the CDR3 end, so the remaining end is supplied by the germline J gene. The chain has TRBV5-1 and TRBJ2-2, with 7 bases matching TRBD1. V trimming: 5 bases; J trimming: 1 base; junction bases outside the gene matches: 11. This CDR3 is built from 17 residues. Per the germline V gene, CDR1 is SGHRS and CDR2 is YFSETQ. Here the CDR3 reads CASRYDRGPMNTGELFF. The part of the CDR3 DNA that was read is TGCGCCAGCAGATATGATAGGGGGCCCATGAACACCGGGGAG.

This clone has just a few counts. The read ends 3 residues before the CDR3 terminus; that terminus is restored from the germline J gene. V gene TRBV7-9 combines with J gene TRBJ1-2, with D possibly matching TRBD1 (5 bases). Germline lookup yields CDR1 SEHNR and CDR2 FQNEAQ (reference sequence). The CDR3 contains 14 residues. CDR3 bases read: TGTGCCAGCAGCCCAGACAGTAGCTCCTACGAC. Amino acids: CASSPDSSSYD. From start to end, the CDR3 is CASSPDSSSYDYTF.

About this clone itself: The CDR3 goes on 3 residues after the read ends, and that part is filled in from the germline J gene. The rearrangement links TRBV7-8 to TRBJ2-3; 10 positions match TRBD2. The germline gives CDR1 SGHVS, CDR2 FQNEAQ. The CDR3 is 18 amino acids. The V segment lost 5 bases and the J segment 4 bases; nucleotides outside the gene matches: 15. CDR3 bases read: TGTGCCAGCAGCGATCCTCGGGGTAGCGGGAGGCTGGCAGATACG. Its translation: CASSDPRGSGRLADT. The whole CDR3 reads CASSDPRGSGRLADTQYF.

A word on this clone: The CDR3 end falls 3 residues outside the read, so it is completed with the germline J gene. The chain has TRBV18 and TRBJ2-3; TRBD2 matches at 7 bases. This CDR3 contains 15 residues. CDR1 is KGHSH and CDR2 is LQKENI in the germline V gene. Partial CDR3 DNA: TGTGCCAGCTCACCACGGGGGACTACACAAGAGACG. It specifies CASSPRGTTQET. The whole CDR3 protein is CASSPRGTTQETQYF.

This clone occurred many times. The sequence runs out 3 residues before the end of the CDR3; the remainder is reconstructed from the germline J gene. The gene calls are TRBV20-1 and TRBJ2-1; the match to TRBD1 covers 8 bases. The CDR3 consists of 14 residues. Germline CDR1 DFQATT, CDR2 SNEGSKA (reference sequence). Germline trimming cut 6 bases from V and 2 bases from J; bases unmatched to any gene: 6. The CDR3: CSARTGSTYNEQFF. CDR3 DNA, as far as it was read: TGCAGTGCCAGGACAGGGTCAACCTACAATGAG.

This clone has a count of ten or more. The CDR3 is cut off 3 residues early in the read; its end comes from the germline J gene. The rearrangement joins TRBV6-1 to TRBJ1-2; D may be TRBD1 (6 bases). The CDR3 length is 16 residues. Germline-derived CDR1 and CDR2 are MNHNS and SASEGT. Incomplete CDR3 DNA: TGTGCCAGCAGTGATAGTGGGGACAAGTCATCCTACGAC. Translation: CASSDSGDKSSYD. The whole CDR3 sequence reads CASSDSGDKSSYDYTF.

In its sample, this clone was seen many times. The read terminates 3 residues ahead of where the CDR3 ends, so the germline J gene completes it. This rearrangement joins TRBV19 to TRBJ1-2; 7 bases are shared with TRBD1. The length of the CDR3 is 13 residues. Per the germline V gene, CDR1 is LNHDA and CDR2 is SQIVND (reference sequence). CDR3 DNA, as far as it was read: TGTGCCAGTAGTATCGGAGGGGGCCTCGGC. As protein: CASSIGGGLG. The CDR3 in full is CASSIGGGLGYTF.

This clone was observed at least ten times. Coverage ceases 3 residues before the CDR3 finishes, and the germline J gene fills in the end. The V and J genes are TRBV5-6 and TRBJ2-5; D may correspond to TRBD1 or TRBD2 (5 bases each). Trimming cost V 7 bases and J 5 bases, with 9 bases left between them. Germline assignment: CDR1 SGHDT and CDR2 YYEEEE. The CDR3 is 11 residues long. The chain's CDR3 is CASEGEETQYF. The CDR3 DNA, read in part, is TGTGCCAGCGAAGGGGAGGAGACC.

Comments on this clone: The read is 3 residues too short to cover the CDR3 end, so that end is filled in from the germline J gene. The rearrangement links TRBV7-6 to TRBJ2-7, with 9 positions matching TRBD2. Losses at the gene ends were 6 bases for V and 4 bases for J; bases not matched to a gene: 16. Germline V gives CDR1 SGHVS, CDR2 FNYEAQ. The CDR3 has 17 amino acids. The CDR3: CASSRTTSSGARYEQYF. The sequenced CDR3 bases are TGTGCCAGCAGTCGTACTACCTCTAGCGGGGCCAGGTACGAG. Filled out from reference TRBV7-6 and TRBJ2-7, the complete variable domain reads GAGVSQSPRYKVTKRGQDVALRCDPISGHVSLYWYRQALGQGPEFLTYFNYEAQQDKSGLPNDRFSAERPEGSISTLTIQRTEQRDSAMYRCASSRTTSSGARYEQYFGPGTRLTVT.

This clone was picked up many times. The read gets to within 3 residues of the CDR3 end, and the germline J gene fills in the rest. The chain employs TRBV12-3 or TRBV12-4 and TRBJ2-5; 11 positions match TRBD2. The CDR3 extends over 15 amino acids. V was clipped by 5 bases and J by 2 bases; unmatched bases: 4. Incomplete CDR3 DNA: TGTGCCAGCAGTCCACTAGCGGGGGCTCAAGAGACC. This gives the protein CASSPLAGAQET. The full-length CDR3 reads as CASSPLAGAQETQYF.

Many counts were recorded for this clone. The read ends 3 residues shy of where the CDR3 ends; the end is completed using the germline J gene. This rearrangement joins TRBV24-1 to TRBJ2-5; no firm D call. V was pared by 2 bases and J by 0 bases, with 9 bases between. This CDR3 has 15 residues. The V gene's germline CDR1 is KGHDR and CDR2 SFDVKD. The covered CDR3 bases are TGTGCCACCAGTGATTCGTGGGCAAACCAAGAGACC. It codes for CATSDSWANQET. The whole CDR3 protein is CATSDSWANQETQYF.

This clone came up many times. The read terminates 3 residues before the CDR3 end, so the remaining end is supplied by the germline J gene. V usage is TRBV2 and J usage is TRBJ2-7, with D perhaps matching TRBD1 (5 bases). CDR1 and CDR2 (germline): SNHLY, FYNNEI. The CDR3 length is 12 residues. V was shortened by 5 bases and J by 4 bases, with 9 bases between the two germline ends. The CDR3 protein is CASSHKGYEQYF. Incomplete CDR3 DNA: TGTGCCAGCAGTCACAAGGGGTACGAG. Variable domain in full (rest from reference TRBV2 and TRBJ2-7): EPEVTQTPSHQVTQMGQEVILRCVPISNHLYFYWYRQILGQKVEFLVSFYNNEISEKSEIFDDQFSVERPDGSNFTLKIRSTKLEDSAMYFCASSHKGYEQYFGPGTRLTVT.

This clone was observed a handful of times. The read terminates 3 residues before the CDR3 end, so the remaining end is supplied by the germline J gene. The chain links TRBV20-1 to TRBJ2-1; tentatively, D is TRBD1 (5 bases). Germline V gene data show CDR1 as DFQATT and CDR2 as SNEGSKA (reference sequence). The CDR3 contains 15 residues. Deletions cut 5 bases from V and 4 bases from J, with 18 bases between. The CDR3 sequence: CSAPYTGRPYNEQFF. The sequenced CDR3 bases are TGCAGTGCTCCATACACAGGACGTCCGTACAATGAG.

This clone has a count of ten or more. Coverage ceases 3 residues before the CDR3 finishes, and the germline J gene fills in the end. This sequence joins TRBV27 and TRBJ2-7, with 13 bases identical to TRBD2. Germline trimming cut 9 bases from V and 3 bases from J; bases unmatched to any gene: 14. Germline V gene lookup returns CDR1 MNHEY and CDR2 SMNVEV (reference sequence). The CDR3 contains 17 residues. The CDR3 sequence: CASKEGTSGIPFYEQYF. CDR3 DNA (partial): TGTGCCAGTAAAGAAGGGACTAGCGGGATTCCTTTCTACGAG.